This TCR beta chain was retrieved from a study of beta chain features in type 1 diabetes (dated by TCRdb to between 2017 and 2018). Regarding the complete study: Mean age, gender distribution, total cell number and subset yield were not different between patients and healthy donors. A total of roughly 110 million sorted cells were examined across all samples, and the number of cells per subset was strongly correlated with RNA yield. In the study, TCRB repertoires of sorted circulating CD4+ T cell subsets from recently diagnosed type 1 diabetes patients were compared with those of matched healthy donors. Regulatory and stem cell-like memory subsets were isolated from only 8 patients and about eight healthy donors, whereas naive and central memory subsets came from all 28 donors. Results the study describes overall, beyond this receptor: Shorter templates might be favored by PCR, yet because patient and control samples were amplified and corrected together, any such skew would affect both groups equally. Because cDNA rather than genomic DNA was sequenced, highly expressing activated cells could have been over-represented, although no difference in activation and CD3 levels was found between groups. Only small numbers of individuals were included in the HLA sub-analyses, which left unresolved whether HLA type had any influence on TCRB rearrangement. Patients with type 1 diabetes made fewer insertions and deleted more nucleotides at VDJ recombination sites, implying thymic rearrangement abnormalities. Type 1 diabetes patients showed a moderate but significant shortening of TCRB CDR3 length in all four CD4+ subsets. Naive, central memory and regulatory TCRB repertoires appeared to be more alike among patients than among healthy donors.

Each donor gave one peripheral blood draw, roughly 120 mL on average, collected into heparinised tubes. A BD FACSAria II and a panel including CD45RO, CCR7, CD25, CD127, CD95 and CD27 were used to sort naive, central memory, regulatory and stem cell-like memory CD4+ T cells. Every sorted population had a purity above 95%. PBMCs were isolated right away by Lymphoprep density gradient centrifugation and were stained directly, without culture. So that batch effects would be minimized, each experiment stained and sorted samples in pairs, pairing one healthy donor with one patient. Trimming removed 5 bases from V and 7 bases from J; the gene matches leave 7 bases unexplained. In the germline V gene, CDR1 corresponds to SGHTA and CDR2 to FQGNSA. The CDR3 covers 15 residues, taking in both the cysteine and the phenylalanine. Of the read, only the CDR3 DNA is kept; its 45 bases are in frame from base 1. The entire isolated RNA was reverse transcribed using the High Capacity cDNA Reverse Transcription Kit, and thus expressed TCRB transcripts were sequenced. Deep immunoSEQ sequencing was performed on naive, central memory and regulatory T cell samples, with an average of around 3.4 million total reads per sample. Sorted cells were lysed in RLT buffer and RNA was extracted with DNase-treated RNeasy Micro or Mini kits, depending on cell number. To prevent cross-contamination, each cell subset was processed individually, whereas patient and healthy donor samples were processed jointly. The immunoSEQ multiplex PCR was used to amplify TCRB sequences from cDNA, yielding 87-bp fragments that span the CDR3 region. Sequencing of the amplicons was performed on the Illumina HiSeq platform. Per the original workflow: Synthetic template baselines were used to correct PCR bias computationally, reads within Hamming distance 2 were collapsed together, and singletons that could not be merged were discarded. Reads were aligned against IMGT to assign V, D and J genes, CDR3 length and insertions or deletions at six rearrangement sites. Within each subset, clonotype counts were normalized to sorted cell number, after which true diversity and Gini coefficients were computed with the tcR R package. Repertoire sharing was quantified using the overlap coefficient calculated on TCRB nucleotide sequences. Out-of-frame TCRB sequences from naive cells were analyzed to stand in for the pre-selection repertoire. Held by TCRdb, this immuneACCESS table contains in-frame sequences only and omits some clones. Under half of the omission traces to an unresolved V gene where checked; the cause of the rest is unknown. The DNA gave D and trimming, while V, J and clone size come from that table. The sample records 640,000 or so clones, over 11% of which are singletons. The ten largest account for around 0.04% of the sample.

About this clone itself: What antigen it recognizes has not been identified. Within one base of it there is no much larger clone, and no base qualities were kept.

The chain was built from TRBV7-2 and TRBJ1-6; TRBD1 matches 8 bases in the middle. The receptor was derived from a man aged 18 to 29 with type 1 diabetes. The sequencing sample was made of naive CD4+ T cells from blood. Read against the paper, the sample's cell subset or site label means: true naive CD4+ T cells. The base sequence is TGTGCCAGCAGCATCCGGACAGGGAACAATTCACCCCTCCACTTT. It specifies CASSIRTGNNSPLHF.